This T cell receptor (beta chain) was retrieved from a study of OX40 agonist ivuxolimab in advanced cancers. Study details: Dose-escalation patients' cancers were hepatocellular carcinoma, melanoma, renal cell or head and neck cancer. Study-wide points: CD4+ and CD8+ T cells in blood underwent clonal expansion by week 6 at 0.1 to 3.0 mg/kg.

Worth noting for this clone: Its matching antigen is unknown.

The assay was immunoSEQ multiplex PCR, and TCRdb's table has in-frame clones only and misses some. The table records tens of thousands of clones, approximately 90% of them present only once. Germline assignment: CDR1 LGHNT and CDR2 FRNRAP. Trimming shortened V by 3 bases and J by 4 bases, and 12 bases separated the two germline ends. CDR3 length equals 14 residues. This chain links TRBV12-5 with TRBJ1-2, with D possibly matching TRBD1 (5 bases). This receptor was taken from an adult with an advanced solid tumor such as melanoma, head and neck, liver or kidney cancer. The sample was CD4+ or CD8+ T cells sorted from blood, taken in a trial of the OX40 agonist ivuxolimab. This chain's CDR3 is CASGFSQGSYGYTF. The DNA of the CDR3 is TGTGCTAGTGGTTTTTCGCAGGGCAGCTATGGCTACACCTTC.